The sequence of this T cell receptor beta chain was determined in a study of control samples from healthy donors and cancer patients (dated by TCRdb to between 2020 and 2021). The germline V gene (reference sequence) provides CDR1 SGHKS and CDR2 YYEKEE. The germline V and J ends show losses of 4 bases and 10 bases respectively, and no gene match explains 12 bases of the junction. The CDR3 contains 17 residues, cysteine and phenylalanine counted. This entry keeps only the CDR3 DNA: 51 bases, framed from base 1. On this clone itself: Its recognized antigen is unknown. No clone much larger than this one lies a single base away; base qualities are absent. Other nucleotide sequences from this sample produce the same CDR3.

Libraries were built with the immunoSEQ multiplex PCR assay. As stored in TCRdb, this immuneACCESS dataset retains in-frame rearrangements with V and J assigned. A fraction of the clones does not appear; measured against another copy, unresolved V genes explain less than half of the discrepancy, and the remainder lacks a known reason. The sample data list about 250,000 clones, and over 75% of these were observed just once. The ten largest clonotypes hold about an eighth of the sample. The chain was built from TRBV5-5 and TRBJ2-1; TRBD2 agrees with 15 junctional bases. The receptor's source is an older woman with lung cancer. Specimen: PBMCs. CDR3 protein: CASSPWTSGRARVEQFF. The sequence in DNA is TGTGCCAGCAGCCCATGGACTAGCGGGAGGGCTCGTGTAGAGCAGTTCTTC.